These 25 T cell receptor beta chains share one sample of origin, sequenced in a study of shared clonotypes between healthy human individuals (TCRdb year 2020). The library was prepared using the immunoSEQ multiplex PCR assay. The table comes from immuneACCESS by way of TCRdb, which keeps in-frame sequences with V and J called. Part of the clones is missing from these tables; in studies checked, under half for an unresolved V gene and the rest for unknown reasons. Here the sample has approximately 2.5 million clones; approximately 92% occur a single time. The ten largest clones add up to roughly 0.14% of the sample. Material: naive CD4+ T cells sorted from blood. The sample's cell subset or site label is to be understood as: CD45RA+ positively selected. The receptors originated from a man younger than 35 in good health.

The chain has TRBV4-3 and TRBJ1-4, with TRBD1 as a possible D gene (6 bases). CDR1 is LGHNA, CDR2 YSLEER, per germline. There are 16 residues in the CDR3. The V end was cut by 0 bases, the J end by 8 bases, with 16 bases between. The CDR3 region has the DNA TGCGCCAGCAGCCAAGATTATCGACAGGTGTCGGAAAAACTGTTTTTT. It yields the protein CASSQDYRQVSEKLFF.

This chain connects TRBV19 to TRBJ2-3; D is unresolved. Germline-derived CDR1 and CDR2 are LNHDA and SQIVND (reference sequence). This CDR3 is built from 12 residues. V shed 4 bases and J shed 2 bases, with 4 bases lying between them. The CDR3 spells CASSTNTDTQYF. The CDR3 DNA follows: TGTGCCAGTAGTACCAACACAGATACGCAGTATTTT.

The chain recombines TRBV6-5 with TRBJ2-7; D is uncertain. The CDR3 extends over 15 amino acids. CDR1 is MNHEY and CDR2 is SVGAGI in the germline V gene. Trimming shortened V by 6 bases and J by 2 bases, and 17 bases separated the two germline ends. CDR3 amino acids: CASRSLTAMTYEQYF. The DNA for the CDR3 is TGTGCCAGCAGAAGCTTAACAGCGATGACCTACGAGCAGTACTTC.

In DNA, the CDR3 is TGTGCCAGCAGTTTGGGTGAAGTAGCGGGGGAAGAGACCCAGTACTTC. Encoded protein: CASSLGEVAGEETQYF. This chain uses TRBV28 with TRBJ2-5, with 9 nucleotides matching TRBD2. The germline V gene encodes CDR1 MDHEN and CDR2 SYDVKM. The CDR3 runs to 16 residues. The junction had 8 bases not matched to a gene; V was cut back by 3 bases and J by 3 bases. The whole variable domain, filled in from reference TRBV28 and TRBJ2-5, reads DVKVTQSSRYLVKRTGEKVFLECVQDMDHENMFWYRQDPGLGLRLIYFSYDVKMKEKGDIPEGYSVSREKKERFSLILESASTNQTSMYLCASSLGEVAGEETQYFGPGTRLLVL.

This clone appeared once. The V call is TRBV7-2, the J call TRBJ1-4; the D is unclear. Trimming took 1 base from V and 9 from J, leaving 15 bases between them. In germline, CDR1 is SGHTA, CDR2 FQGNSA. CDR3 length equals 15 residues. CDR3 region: CASSLEGGLGKKLFF. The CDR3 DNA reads TGTGCCAGCAGCTTAGAGGGAGGGCTTGGGAAAAAACTGTTTTTT.

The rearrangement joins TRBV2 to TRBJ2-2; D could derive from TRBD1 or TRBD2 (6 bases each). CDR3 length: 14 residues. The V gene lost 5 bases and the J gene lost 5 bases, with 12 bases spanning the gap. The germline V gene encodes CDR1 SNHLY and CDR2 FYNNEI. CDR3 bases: TGTGCCAGCAGTAAAGGGGGGATTACCGGGGAGCTGTTTTTT. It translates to CASSKGGITGELFF.

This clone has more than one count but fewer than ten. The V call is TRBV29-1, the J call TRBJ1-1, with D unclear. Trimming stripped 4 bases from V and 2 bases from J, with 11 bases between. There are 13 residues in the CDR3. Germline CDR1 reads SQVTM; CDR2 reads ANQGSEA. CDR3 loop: CSVVRGRNTEAFF. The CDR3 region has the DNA TGCAGCGTTGTGAGAGGTAGAAACACTGAAGCTTTCTTT.

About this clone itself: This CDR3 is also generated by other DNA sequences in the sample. CDR3 amino acids: CASSEPAYNEQFF. DNA of the CDR3: TGTGCCAGCAGTGAACCAGCATACAATGAGCAGTTCTTC. The rearrangement uses TRBV6-1 and TRBJ2-1, with no clear D. The CDR3 length is 13 residues. Germline V gene sequence: CDR1 MNHNS, CDR2 SASEGT. The V gene lost 2 bases and the J gene lost 4 bases, with 6 bases spanning the gap.

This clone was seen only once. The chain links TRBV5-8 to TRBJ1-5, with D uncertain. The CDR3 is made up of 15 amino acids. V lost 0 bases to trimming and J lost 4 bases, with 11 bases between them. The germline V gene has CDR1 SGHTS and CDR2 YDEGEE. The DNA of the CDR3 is TGTGCCAGCAGCTTGGAGGAGAAAGGGAATCAGCCCCAGCATTTT. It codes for CASSLEEKGNQPQHF. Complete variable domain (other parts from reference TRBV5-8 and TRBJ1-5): EAGVTQSPTHLIKTRGQQATLRCSPISGHTSVYWYQQALGLGLQFLLWYDEGEERNRGNFPPRFSGRQFPNYSSELNVNALELEDSALYLCASSLEEKGNQPQHFGDGTRLSIL.

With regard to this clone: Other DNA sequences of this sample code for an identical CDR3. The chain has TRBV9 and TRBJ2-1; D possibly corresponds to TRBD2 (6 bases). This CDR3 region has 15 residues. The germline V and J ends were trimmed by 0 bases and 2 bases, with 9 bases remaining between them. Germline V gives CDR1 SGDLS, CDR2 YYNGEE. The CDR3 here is CASSVGRGTYNEQFF. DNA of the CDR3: TGTGCCAGCAGCGTAGGGAGGGGTACCTACAATGAGCAGTTCTTC.

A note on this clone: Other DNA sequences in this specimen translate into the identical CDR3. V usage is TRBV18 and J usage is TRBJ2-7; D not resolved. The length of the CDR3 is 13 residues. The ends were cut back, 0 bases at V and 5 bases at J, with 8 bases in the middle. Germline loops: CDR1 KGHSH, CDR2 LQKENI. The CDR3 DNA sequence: TGTGCCAGCTCACCACCGTCGGCGGACGAGCAGTACTTC. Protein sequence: CASSPPSADEQYF.

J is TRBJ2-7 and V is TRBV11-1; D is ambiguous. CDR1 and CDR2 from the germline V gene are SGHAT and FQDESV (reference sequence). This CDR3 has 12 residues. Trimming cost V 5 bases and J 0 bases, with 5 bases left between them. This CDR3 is CASSPYSYEQYF. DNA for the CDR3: TGTGCCAGCAGCCCCTACTCCTACGAGCAGTACTTC.

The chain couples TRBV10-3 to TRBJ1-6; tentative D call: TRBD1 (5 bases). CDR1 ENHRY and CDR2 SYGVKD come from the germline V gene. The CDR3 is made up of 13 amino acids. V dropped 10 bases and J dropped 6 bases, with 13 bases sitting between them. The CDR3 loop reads CATTGTSNSPLHF. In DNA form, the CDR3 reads TGTGCCACCACCGGGACGAGTAATTCACCCCTCCACTTT.

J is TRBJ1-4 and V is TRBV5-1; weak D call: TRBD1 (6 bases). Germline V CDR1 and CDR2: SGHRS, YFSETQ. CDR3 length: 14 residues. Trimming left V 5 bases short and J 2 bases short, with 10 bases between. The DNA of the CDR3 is TGCGCCAGCAGATCAGGGGCTACTAATGAAAAACTGTTTTTT. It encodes CASRSGATNEKLFF.

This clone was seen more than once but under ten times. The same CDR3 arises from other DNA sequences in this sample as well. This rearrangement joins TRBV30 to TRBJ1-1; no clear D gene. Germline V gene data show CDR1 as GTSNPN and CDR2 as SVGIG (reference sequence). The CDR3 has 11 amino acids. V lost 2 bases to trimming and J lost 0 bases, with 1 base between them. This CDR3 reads CAWSLNTEAFF. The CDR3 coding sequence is TGTGCCTGGAGTTTGAACACTGAAGCTTTCTTT.

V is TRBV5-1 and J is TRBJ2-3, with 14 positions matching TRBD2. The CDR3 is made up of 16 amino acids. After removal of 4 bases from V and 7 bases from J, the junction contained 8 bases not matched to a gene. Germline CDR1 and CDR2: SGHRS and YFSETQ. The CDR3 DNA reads TGCGCCAGCAGCGACGGGACTAGCGGGGGTCAAAATACGCAGTATTTT. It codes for CASSDGTSGGQNTQYF.

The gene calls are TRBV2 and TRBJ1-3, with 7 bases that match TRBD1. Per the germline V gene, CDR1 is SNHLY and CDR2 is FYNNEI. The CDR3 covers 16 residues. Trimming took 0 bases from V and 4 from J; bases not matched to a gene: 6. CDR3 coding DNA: TGTGCCAGCAGTGAAGCGGACAGGCTGCCCGGAAACACCATATATTTT. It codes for CASSEADRLPGNTIYF.

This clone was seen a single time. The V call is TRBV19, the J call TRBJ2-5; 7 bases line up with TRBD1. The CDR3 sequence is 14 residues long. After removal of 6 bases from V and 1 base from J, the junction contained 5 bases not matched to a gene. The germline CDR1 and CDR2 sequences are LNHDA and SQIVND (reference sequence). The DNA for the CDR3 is TGTGCCAGTAGCAACAACAGGGGCCAAGAGACCCAGTACTTC. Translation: CASSNNRGQETQYF. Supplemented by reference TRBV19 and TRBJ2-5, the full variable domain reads DGGITQSPKYLFRKEGQNVTLSCEQNLNHDAMYWYRQDPGQGLRLIYYSQIVNDFQKGDIAEGYSVSREKKESFPLTVTSAQKNPTAFYLCASSNNRGQETQYFGPGTRLLVL.

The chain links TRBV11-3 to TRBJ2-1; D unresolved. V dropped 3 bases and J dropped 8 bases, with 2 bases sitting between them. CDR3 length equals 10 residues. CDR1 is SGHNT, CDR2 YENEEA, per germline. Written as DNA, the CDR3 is TGTGCCAGCAGCTTCGATGAGCAGTTCTTC. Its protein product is CASSFDEQFF.

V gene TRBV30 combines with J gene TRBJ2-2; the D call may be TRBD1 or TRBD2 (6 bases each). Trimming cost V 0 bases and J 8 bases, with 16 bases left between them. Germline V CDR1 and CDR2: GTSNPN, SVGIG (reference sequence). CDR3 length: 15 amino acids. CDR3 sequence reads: CAWSVMGARGGELFF. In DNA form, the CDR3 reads TGTGCCTGGAGTGTTATGGGGGCGCGGGGAGGGGAGCTGTTTTTT.

In nucleotides, the CDR3 is TGTGCCAGTAGTGACCAAGCGGGGAGCTCCTACGAGCAGTACTTC. Its translation: CASSDQAGSSYEQYF. This chain connects TRBV19 to TRBJ2-7, with TRBD2 identical over 7 bases. Trimming removed 5 bases from V and 0 bases from J; junction bases left unmatched: 7. The CDR3 is 15 residues long. Germline V CDR1 and CDR2: LNHDA, SQIVND (reference sequence).

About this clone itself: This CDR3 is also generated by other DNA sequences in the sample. CDR3 in amino acids: CASSYRGGSSYEQYF. In DNA, the CDR3 is TGTGCCAGCAGTTACCGGGGCGGGAGCTCCTACGAGCAGTACTTC. The rearrangement joins TRBV6-5 to TRBJ2-7; 7 nucleotides agree with TRBD2. The CDR3 totals 15 residues. V gave up 2 bases and J gave up 0 bases; unmatched junction bases: 4. Germline V gene lookup returns CDR1 MNHEY and CDR2 SVGAGI.

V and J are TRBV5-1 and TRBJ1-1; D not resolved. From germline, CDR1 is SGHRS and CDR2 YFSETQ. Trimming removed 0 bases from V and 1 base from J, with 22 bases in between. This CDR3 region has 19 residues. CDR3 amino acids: CASSLDPGSRNPSNTEAFF. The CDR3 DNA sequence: TGCGCCAGCAGCTTGGATCCGGGATCCAGAAATCCTTCGAACACTGAAGCTTTCTTT.

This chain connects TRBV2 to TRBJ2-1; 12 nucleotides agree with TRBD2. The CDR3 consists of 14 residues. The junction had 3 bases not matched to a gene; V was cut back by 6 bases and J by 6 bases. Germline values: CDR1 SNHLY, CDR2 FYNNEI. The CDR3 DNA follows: TGTGCCAGCAGGACGACTAGCGGGAGCAATGAGCAGTTCTTC. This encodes CASRTTSGSNEQFF.

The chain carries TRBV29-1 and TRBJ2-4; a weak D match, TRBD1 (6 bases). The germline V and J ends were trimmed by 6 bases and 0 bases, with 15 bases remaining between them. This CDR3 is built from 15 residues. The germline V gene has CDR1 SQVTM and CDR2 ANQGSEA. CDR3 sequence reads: CSVVGHYLAKNIQYF. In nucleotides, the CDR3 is TGCAGCGTCGTGGGACATTATTTAGCCAAAAACATTCAGTACTTC.